Following are 20 T cell receptor beta chains from one sample sequenced in a study of shared clonotypes between healthy human individuals. Produced via immunoSEQ multiplex PCR; TCRdb's table is partial and in-frame only. This table holds around 500,000 clones, 70% to 80% found once. The sample was PBMCs. These receptor sequences come from a woman in her 40s in good health. Some clones in this sample may be carry-over from other donors' samples.

This chain uses TRBV5-4 with TRBJ1-2; the D gene is possibly TRBD1 (6 bases). The germline V gene has CDR1 SGHNT and CDR2 YYREEE (reference sequence). The V gene lost 7 bases and the J gene lost 3 bases, with 13 bases spanning the gap. The CDR3 sequence is 13 residues long. The CDR3 DNA is TGTGCCAGCGCAAAGGACAGCGACTATGGCTACACCTTC. This encodes CASAKDSDYGYTF.

This chain links TRBV5-6 with TRBJ2-7; D not certain. This CDR3 contains 14 residues. CDR1 SGHDT and CDR2 YYEEEE come from the germline V gene. Trimming cost V 0 bases and J 6 bases, with 13 bases left between them. The CDR3, as DNA: TGTGCCAGCAGCTTGGGGCAATGGAAGGGCGAGCAGTACTTC. This gives the protein CASSLGQWKGEQYF.

This clone was counted only a few times. The chain links TRBV2 to TRBJ1-2; the D is unclear. V dropped 5 bases and J dropped 8 bases, with 15 bases sitting between them. The germline V gene has CDR1 SNHLY and CDR2 FYNNEI. The CDR3 has 13 amino acids. CDR3 DNA sequence: TGTGCCAGCAGTCCCGACCATACGGGGGGCTACACCTTC. Encoded protein: CASSPDHTGGYTF.

This clone showed up just a few times. The gene calls are TRBV7-8 and TRBJ1-1, with unresolved D. CDR3 length: 13 residues. The germline CDR1 and CDR2 sequences are SGHVS and FQNEAQ. V was shortened by 1 base and J by 9 bases, with 12 bases between the two germline ends. In DNA, the CDR3 is TGTGCCAGCAGCTTAGAGCCTAATTTAAAAGCTTTCTTT. Its protein product is CASSLEPNLKAFF.

CDR3 protein: CASSLAEPYEQYF. The CDR3 DNA reads TGTGCCAGCAGTTTAGCAGAACCCTACGAGCAGTACTTC. The chain uses TRBV28 and TRBJ2-7; D ambiguous. This CDR3 comprises 13 residues. Trimming shortened V by 2 bases and J by 2 bases, and 7 bases separated the two germline ends. Per germline, CDR1 MDHEN and CDR2 SYDVKM.

The chain joins TRBV2 to TRBJ1-2; D uncertain. Germline CDR1 reads SNHLY; CDR2 reads FYNNEI. V lost 1 base to trimming and J lost 7 bases, with 16 bases between them. This CDR3 contains 15 residues. The CDR3 DNA is TGTGCCAGCAGTGAAGGAACAGCCCCTCTGGGTGGCTACACCTTC. As protein: CASSEGTAPLGGYTF.

The chain carries TRBV28 and TRBJ1-1; D unclear. The germline CDR1 and CDR2 sequences are MDHEN and SYDVKM. The CDR3 contains 14 residues. V lost 7 bases to trimming and J lost 4 bases, with 16 bases between them. CDR3 in DNA: TGTGCCAGCAATCGGCGGAGGGTTGGCACTGAAGCTTTCTTT. It is translated as CASNRRRVGTEAFF.

J is TRBJ2-3 and V is TRBV18, with 9 nucleotides matching TRBD2. The CDR3 is 15 amino acids. CDR1 and CDR2 (germline): KGHSH, LQKENI. Trimming cost V 6 bases and J 0 bases; bases outside gene matches: 4. The CDR3: CASSGGLASTDTQYF. The CDR3, as DNA: TGTGCCAGCTCGGGAGGACTAGCGAGCACAGATACGCAGTATTTT.

This chain connects TRBV30 to TRBJ1-2; 9 bases are shared with TRBD1. With V trimmed by 0 bases and J by 6 bases, 8 bases remained unmatched. The CDR3 contains 15 residues. Germline loops: CDR1 GTSNPN, CDR2 SVGIG (reference sequence). Written as DNA, the CDR3 is TGTGCCTGGAGTGTCCCGGGACAGGGTAAAGATGGCTACACCTTC. Translating it yields CAWSVPGQGKDGYTF.

This clone was seen only once. This sequence joins TRBV11-2 and TRBJ1-1, with TRBD1 matching over 10 bases. V shed 4 bases and J 3 bases; nucleotides not matched to a gene: 8. Germline CDR1 is SGHAT and CDR2 is FQNNGV. This CDR3 is built from 16 residues. The CDR3 loop reads CASSSGQGFAYTEAFF. The CDR3 DNA sequence: TGTGCCAGCAGCTCGGGACAGGGGTTTGCGTACACTGAAGCTTTCTTT.

This chain's CDR3 is CASSLQQPNNSPLHF. The CDR3, as DNA: TGCGCCAGCAGCTTACAACAGCCAAATAATTCACCCCTCCACTTT. The gene calls are TRBV5-1 and TRBJ1-6; no clear D. The length of the CDR3 is 15 residues. V was clipped by 2 bases and J by 5 bases, with 11 bases between them. From germline, CDR1 is SGHRS and CDR2 YFSETQ.

The rearrangement uses TRBV11-2 and TRBJ2-1, with a tentative D call TRBD1 (5 bases). CDR1 is SGHAT, CDR2 FQNNGV, per germline. V was clipped by 5 bases and J by 0 bases, with 11 bases between them. This CDR3 has 15 residues. CDR3: CASSARAGSYNEQFF. The CDR3 nucleotides read TGTGCCAGCAGCGCCAGGGCCGGCTCCTACAATGAGCAGTTCTTC.

The chain combines TRBV28 with TRBJ1-3; D gene uncertain. Germline CDR1 MDHEN, CDR2 SYDVKM. There are 15 residues in the CDR3. V was cut by 5 bases and J by 0 bases, with 11 bases left in between. The CDR3 DNA sequence: TGTGCCAGCAGTACCACCTACAACTCTGGAAACACCATATATTTT. Its translation: CASSTTYNSGNTIYF.

The chain couples TRBV6-4 to TRBJ2-3; 10 bases map to TRBD1. CDR1 is MRHNA and CDR2 is SNTAGT in the germline V gene. CDR3 size: 17 residues. V lost 0 bases, J lost 1 base, and 4 bases stayed unmatched. The CDR3 nucleotides read TGTGCCAGCAGTGACTCTTCGACAGGGGGCGGCACAGATACGCAGTATTTT. Protein sequence: CASSDSSTGGGTDTQYF.

This chain joins TRBV5-5 and TRBJ2-7; a weak D match, TRBD1 (7 bases). This CDR3 has 15 amino acids. CDR1 and CDR2 (germline): SGHKS, YYEKEE (reference sequence). V was pared by 4 bases and J by 4 bases, with 18 bases between. The CDR3 nucleotides read TGTGCCAGCAGCCCCCGCGGAGGGGGCGCTTACGAGCAGTACTTC. Translated, it gives CASSPRGGGAYEQYF.

The genes are TRBV7-8 and TRBJ2-5; unclear D gene. The CDR3 runs to 13 residues. The V and J ends lost 0 bases and 5 bases respectively, with 7 bases between them. From germline, CDR1 is SGHVS and CDR2 FQNEAQ. CDR3 nucleotide sequence: TGTGCCAGCAGCTTAGCGGGGATCGAGACCCAGTACTTC. Its protein product is CASSLAGIETQYF.

The V call is TRBV2, the J call TRBJ2-7; 8 bases fit TRBD1. The germline CDR1 and CDR2 sequences are SNHLY and FYNNEI. Trimming cost V 5 bases and J 7 bases; bases outside gene matches: 4. This CDR3 region has 12 residues. The CDR3 coding sequence is TGTGCCAGCAGTCAGGGGGCGGGAGAGCAGTACTTC. This translates into CASSQGAGEQYF.

The rearrangement links TRBV27 to TRBJ2-7; 9 nucleotides line up with TRBD2. The CDR3 is made up of 15 amino acids. The germline V gene encodes CDR1 MNHEY and CDR2 SMNVEV (reference sequence). Germline trimming cut 6 bases from V and 2 bases from J; bases unmatched to any gene: 8. CDR3 nucleotides: TGTGCCAGCAGCCTCGGACTAGCGTTCACCTACGAGCAGTACTTC. Its translation: CASSLGLAFTYEQYF.

V and J are TRBV11-2 and TRBJ2-5, with 7 nucleotides matching TRBD1. CDR1 is SGHAT, CDR2 FQNNGV, per germline. After removal of 5 bases from V and 5 bases from J, the junction contained 8 bases not matched to a gene. The CDR3 is 14 amino acids. CDR3 sequence reads: CASSHGQVGETQYF. The CDR3 bases are TGTGCCAGCAGCCACGGACAGGTCGGCGAGACCCAGTACTTC.

V and J are TRBV7-2 and TRBJ2-1; the D gene could be TRBD1 or TRBD2 (5 bases each). Trimming cost V 1 base and J 4 bases, with 11 bases left between them. Looked up from germline, CDR1 is SGHTA and CDR2 is FQGNSA. There are 15 residues in the CDR3. CDR3 protein: CASSLDGTNYNEQFF. In nucleotides, the CDR3 is TGTGCCAGCAGCTTAGACGGGACCAATTACAATGAGCAGTTCTTC. The complete variable domain, with remaining parts taken from reference TRBV7-2 and TRBJ2-1, reads GAGVSQSPSNKVTEKGKDVELRCDPISGHTALYWYRQSLGQGLEFLIYFQGNSAPDKSGLPSDRFSAERTGGSVSTLTIQRTQQEDSAVYLCASSLDGTNYNEQFFGPGTRLTVL.